These 8 T cell receptor beta chains originate from one sample sequenced in a study of shared clonotypes between healthy human individuals. Here immunoSEQ multiplex PCR was the method, and the copy in TCRdb shows in-frame clones only, minus some. The profile shows 2,500,000 or so clones, just under 95% of them singletons. The sequencing input was naive CD4+ T cells from PBMCs. Noted subset: CD45RA+ positively selected. Source of these receptors: a man aged 18-30 years in good health. Some clones in this sample may be carry-over from other donors' samples.

The chain carries TRBV5-1 and TRBJ1-1; 7 bases agree with TRBD1. With 4 bases clipped from V and 6 bases from J, the junction kept 12 bases outside the gene matches. CDR1 is SGHRS and CDR2 is YFSETQ in the germline V gene. CDR3 length: 15 amino acids. The CDR3 region is CASSASGQSGAEAFF. The CDR3, as DNA: TGCGCCAGCAGCGCTTCGGGACAGTCAGGGGCTGAAGCTTTCTTT.

A note on this clone: Just one base apart from a much larger clone, this may be a read error. Other nucleotide sequences in the sample specify the same CDR3. The chain employs TRBV28 and TRBJ1-1; D unclear. Germline V gives CDR1 MDHEN, CDR2 SYDVKM. The CDR3 has 13 amino acids. V shed 6 bases and J shed 1 base, with 9 bases lying between them. CDR3 loop: CASSFDGNTEAFF. The CDR3 DNA reads TGTGCCAGCAGCTTTGACGGGAACACTGAAGCTTTCTTT.

CDR3 DNA: TGTGCCTGGAGCGCCACCCGGACTTCAAATCAGCCCCAGCATTTT. It encodes CAWSATRTSNQPQHF. This rearrangement joins TRBV30 to TRBJ1-5; unclear D gene. Germline V gene lookup returns CDR1 GTSNPN and CDR2 SVGIG (reference sequence). The CDR3 totals 15 residues. V lost 3 bases, J lost 4 bases, and 16 bases lay in between.

This chain links TRBV28 with TRBJ1-4; 7 nucleotides line up with TRBD1. V dropped 6 bases and J dropped 4; count of bases not matched to a gene: 2. Germline CDR1 and CDR2: MDHEN and SYDVKM. The CDR3 extends over 13 amino acids. CDR3 sequence: CASRQGYNEKLFF. CDR3 bases: TGTGCCAGCAGACAGGGGTATAATGAAAAACTGTTTTTT.

Comment on this clone: Distinct nucleotide sequences in the sample also encode this CDR3. This rearrangement joins TRBV9 to TRBJ2-3; D remains unclear. The CDR3 loop spans 13 amino acids. CDR1 and CDR2 (germline): SGDLS, YYNGEE. Trimming took off 0 bases at V and 2 bases at J, with 4 bases between the two ends. This CDR3 is CASSVDTTDTQYF. CDR3 nucleotides: TGTGCCAGCAGCGTAGACACCACAGATACGCAGTATTTT. Full variable domain (missing parts from reference TRBV9 and TRBJ2-3): DSGVTQTPKHLITATGQRVTLRCSPRSGDLSVYWYQQSLDQGLQFLIQYYNGEERAKGNILERFSAQQFPDLHSELNLSSLELGDSALYFCASSVDTTDTQYFGPGTRLTVL.

The rearrangement links TRBV30 to TRBJ1-1; possibly TRBD1 for D (6 bases). Germline V CDR1 and CDR2: GTSNPN, SVGIG (reference sequence). V shed 3 bases and J shed 8 bases, with 19 bases lying between them. The length of the CDR3 is 14 residues. Here the CDR3 reads CAWRDTGHRLEAFF. In DNA form, the CDR3 reads TGTGCCTGGAGGGACACGGGACACCGGCTGGAAGCTTTCTTT.

V and J are TRBV11-2 and TRBJ1-1; D gene ambiguous. V was pared by 4 bases and J by 0 bases, with 9 bases between. The CDR3 runs to 14 residues. From germline, CDR1 is SGHAT and CDR2 FQNNGV. CDR3 sequence: CASSSDGLNTEAFF. CDR3 sequence (DNA): TGTGCCAGCAGCTCGGACGGCTTGAACACTGAAGCTTTCTTT.

The gene calls are TRBV28 and TRBJ2-7, with 7 positions matching TRBD2. After removal of 3 bases from V and 4 bases from J, the junction contained 12 bases not matched to a gene. The CDR3 extends over 16 amino acids. Germline CDR1 and CDR2: MDHEN and SYDVKM. The CDR3 bases are TGTGCCAGCAGTTTCTCAAGCGGGACTAAGGGTTACGAGCAGTACTTC. This codes for CASSFSSGTKGYEQYF. Full variable domain (missing parts from reference TRBV28 and TRBJ2-7): DVKVTQSSRYLVKRTGEKVFLECVQDMDHENMFWYRQDPGLGLRLIYFSYDVKMKEKGDIPEGYSVSREKKERFSLILESASTNQTSMYLCASSFSSGTKGYEQYFGPGTRLTVT.